This entry lists 11 T cell receptor beta chains sequenced from one sample in a study of regulatory T cells in long-lasting Graves disease. HTBI primers from iRepertoire and Arm-PCR of CDR3 regions yielded the TCR beta libraries. TCRdb fed the multiplex PCR reads into MiXCR, producing one record per CDR3 protein. The profile covers roughly 700,000 distinct CDR3 sequences, with around 30% appearing a single time and roughly 46% taken by the ten largest. Time point here: persistent/refractory GD, antithyroid drugs over 5 years with positive TRAb. Following extraction of RNA from PBMCs, that RNA was used to make the TCR library. This specimen was peripheral blood mononuclear cells (PBMCs), taken when the disease was refractory, from a patient treated with antithyroid drugs. The source is a female donor with Graves disease.

The V and J genes are TRBV3-1 and TRBJ1-1; a weak D match, TRBD1 (5 bases). The ends were cut back, 3 bases at V and 3 bases at J, with 11 bases in the middle. The V gene's germline CDR1 is LGHDT and CDR2 YNNKEL (reference sequence). The CDR3 covers 14 residues. Here the CDR3 DNA reads TGTGCCAGCAGCCACGCCAGGGTGTACACTGAAGCTTTCTTT. Amino acids: CASSHARVYTEAFF.

This clonotype was found a few times. CDR3 nucleotide sequence: TGTGCCTGGAGTGTACGACAGGACTACGAGCAGTACTTC. Translated, it gives CAWSVRQDYEQYF. The V call is TRBV30, the J call TRBJ2-7; D may be TRBD1 (6 bases). Looked up from germline, CDR1 is GTSNPN and CDR2 is SVGIG (reference sequence). This CDR3 is 13 amino acids long. Between the trimmed V and J ends, which lost 0 bases and 3 bases, there was a span of 9 bases.

This clonotype was seen repeatedly, ten times or more. The chain couples TRBV6-2 or TRBV6-3 to TRBJ2-7; D not certain. This CDR3 has 11 amino acids. V gave up 4 bases and J gave up 5 bases, with 6 bases separating them. CDR1 MNHEY and CDR2 SVGEGT come from the germline V gene. The CDR3 nucleotides are TGTGCCAGCAGTTGGTCCAACGAGCAGTACTTC. The encoded protein is CASSWSNEQYF.

The chain couples TRBV11-2 to TRBJ2-3; TRBD2 agrees at 8 bases. This CDR3 is built from 15 residues. V dropped 5 bases and J dropped 4; count of bases not matched to a gene: 8. Germline V gene sequence: CDR1 SGHAT, CDR2 FQNNGV. Here the CDR3 DNA reads TGTGCCAGCAGCAAAGGGGGACTAGTATCAGATACGCAGTATTTT. As protein: CASSKGGLVSDTQYF.

V is TRBV5-6 and J is TRBJ2-7; D unclear. Trimming stripped 2 bases from V and 1 base from J, with 13 bases between. CDR1 and CDR2 (germline): SGHDT, YYEEEE. The CDR3 runs 15 residues. The chain's CDR3 is CASSFMFSGSYEQYF. As DNA, the CDR3 is TGTGCCAGCAGCTTTATGTTCTCGGGTTCCTACGAGCAGTACTTC. The full variable domain, in which reference TRBV5-6 and TRBJ2-7 provide the parts outside the CDR3, is DAGVTQSPTHLIKTRGQQVTLRCSPKSGHDTVSWYQQALGQGPQFIFQYYEEEERQRGNFPDRFSGHQFPNYSSELNVNALLLGDSALYLCASSFMFSGSYEQYFGPGTRLTVT.

This clonotype occurred a few times. V and J are TRBV6-1 and TRBJ2-2; TRBD2 is a possible D gene (6 bases). CDR1 MNHNS and CDR2 SASEGT come from the germline V gene. Between the trimmed V and J ends, which lost 11 bases and 6 bases, there was a span of 13 bases. The CDR3 extends over 12 amino acids. This CDR3 reads CAVSRGSGELFF. The CDR3 nucleotides read TGTGCCGTCTCTCGGGGGTCCGGGGAGCTGTTTTTT.

The chain combines TRBV5-6 with TRBJ1-6; no clear D gene. CDR1 and CDR2 from the germline V gene are SGHDT and YYEEEE. The V and J ends lost 6 bases and 7 bases respectively, with 14 bases between them. The CDR3 runs 14 residues. CDR3 sequence (DNA): TGTGCCAGCACACGGGAGGCTGAGAATTCACCCCTCCACTTT. It encodes CASTREAENSPLHF.

V usage is TRBV28 and J usage is TRBJ1-2; D possibly corresponds to TRBD1 (5 bases). V lost 6 bases and J lost 2, with 13 bases in between. The CDR3 has 14 residues. Germline assignment: CDR1 MDHEN and CDR2 SYDVKM. The CDR3 loop is CASSVAPGNYGYTF. CDR3 nucleotides: TGTGCCAGCAGCGTAGCTCCAGGGAACTATGGCTACACCTTC.

With respect to this clonotype: Possible read error: a much larger clone is one base away. J is TRBJ1-5 and V is TRBV12-3 or TRBV12-4, with 7 bases matching TRBD1. The CDR3 runs 13 residues. V shed 7 bases, J shed 9 bases, and the junction held 9 bases outside the gene matches. The DNA of the CDR3 is TGTGCCAGCAAAACAGGGGACTATCGGCCCCAGCATTTT. Translation: CASKTGDYRPQHF.

The sample holds many counts of this clonotype. This rearrangement joins TRBV20-1 to TRBJ2-5, with TRBD2 matching over 9 bases. V lost 6 bases, J lost 3 bases, and 5 bases stayed unmatched. Germline CDR1 DFQATT, CDR2 SNEGSKA (reference sequence). The CDR3 consists of 13 residues. The CDR3 loop reads CSAAASGKETQYF. The CDR3 region has the DNA TGCAGTGCCGCAGCTAGCGGGAAAGAGACCCAGTACTTC.

The V call is TRBV29-1, the J call TRBJ1-1; no reliable D call. Germline CDR1 is SQVTM and CDR2 is ANQGSEA. There are 11 residues in the CDR3. The V and J ends lost 4 bases and 4 bases respectively, with 7 bases between them. The DNA of the CDR3 is TGCAGCGTTGCCAGTACCACTGAAGCTTTCTTT. Translating gives CSVASTTEAFF.